The 18 T cell receptor beta chains presented below share a single source sample, sequenced in a study of cytomegalovirus exposure and HLA in healthy donors. Amplification used 60 Vbeta primers and 13 Jbeta primers. The data were produced by immunoSEQ multiplex PCR, yet TCRdb's version contains in-frame clones alone and is incomplete. Found here are 200,000 to 250,000 clones, approximately 88% of them singletons; the top ten hold 0.71%. Sequencing was carried out using PBMCs. The receptors stem from a boy aged 2 to 10 in good health and CMV-seronegative.

This clone showed up just a few times. V and J are TRBV6-6 and TRBJ2-5; D is perhaps TRBD1 (6 bases). The CDR3 covers 15 residues. Germline CDR1 reads MNHNY; CDR2 reads SVGAGI (reference sequence). V was cut by 6 bases and J by 5 bases, with 19 bases left in between. The CDR3 here is CASSRTGTQGETQYF. DNA for the CDR3: TGTGCCAGCAGCCGAACCGGGACCCAGGGGGAGACCCAGTACTTC.

V gene TRBV12-5 combines with J gene TRBJ2-7; TRBD1 agrees at 9 bases. The CDR3 length is 17 residues. V dropped 1 base and J dropped 2; count of bases not matched to a gene: 9. Per the germline V gene, CDR1 is LGHNT and CDR2 is FRNRAP. For the CDR3, the DNA is TGTGCTAGTGGTTTGGCTACGACAGGGGGGACCCCCTACGAGCAGTACTTC. It codes for CASGLATTGGTPYEQYF.

The rearrangement uses TRBV27 and TRBJ2-7; TRBD2 matches at 9 bases. CDR1 is MNHEY and CDR2 is SMNVEV in the germline V gene (reference sequence). The J segment lost 4 bases and the V segment lost 2 bases, leaving 3 bases of the junction unmatched. This CDR3 region has 14 residues. In DNA form, the CDR3 reads TGTGCCAGCAGTTTAGGACTAGCGAAATACGAGCAGTACTTC. Translating it yields CASSLGLAKYEQYF.

The rearrangement joins TRBV4-1 to TRBJ2-5, with no clear D. The CDR3 length is 13 residues. Germline CDR1 MGHRA, CDR2 YSYEKL. V was clipped by 0 bases and J by 2 bases, with 4 bases between them. The CDR3 region has the DNA TGCGCCAGCAGCCAAGAGTCTCAAGAGACCCAGTACTTC. Residues: CASSQESQETQYF.

This chain joins TRBV6-1 and TRBJ2-1, with 11 bases aligning to TRBD1. CDR3 length equals 14 residues. Per the germline V gene, CDR1 is MNHNS and CDR2 is SASEGT. With V trimmed by 6 bases and J by 7 bases, 5 bases remained unmatched. Written as DNA, the CDR3 is TGTGCCAGCAGCCCGGACAGGGGGCAGAATGAGCAGTTCTTC. Its translation: CASSPDRGQNEQFF.

CDR3 sequence (DNA): TGCGCCAGCAGGACAGACAGGACAATGAACACTGAAGCTTTCTTT. It codes for CASRTDRTMNTEAFF. The chain has TRBV5-1 and TRBJ1-1; D might be TRBD1 (6 bases). V gave up 5 bases and J gave up 0 bases, with 14 bases separating them. The CDR3 runs 15 residues. The V gene's germline CDR1 is SGHRS and CDR2 YFSETQ.

The rearrangement joins TRBV5-4 to TRBJ1-2, with TRBD1 matching over 8 bases. CDR1 and CDR2 from the germline V gene are SGHNT and YYREEE (reference sequence). The CDR3 has 16 amino acids. The ends lost 0 bases at V and 2 bases at J; junction bases unmatched: 6. CDR3 in DNA: TGTGCCAGCAGCTTGGTACACACAGGGGGAAACTATGGCTACACCTTC. This gives the protein CASSLVHTGGNYGYTF. Drawing the rest from reference TRBV5-4 and TRBJ1-2, the complete variable domain is ETGVTQSPTHLIKTRGQQVTLRCSSQSGHNTVSWYQQALGQGPQFIFQYYREEENGRGNFPPRFSGLQFPNYSSELNVNALELDDSALYLCASSLVHTGGNYGYTFGSGTRLTVV.

The chain links TRBV14 to TRBJ2-7; TRBD2 matches at 11 bases. V shed 8 bases, J shed 5 bases, and the junction held 8 bases outside the gene matches. CDR1 is SGHDN, CDR2 FVKESK, per germline. The CDR3 runs to 14 residues. CDR3 residues: CASGPSSGRHEQYF. CDR3 nucleotides: TGTGCCAGCGGTCCCTCTAGCGGGAGGCACGAGCAGTACTTC.

This chain joins TRBV2 and TRBJ1-2; TRBD1 matches at 8 bases. In germline, CDR1 is SNHLY, CDR2 FYNNEI. V lost 6 bases and J lost 4; bases outside the gene matches: 7. This CDR3 is 14 amino acids long. CDR3 DNA sequence: TGTGCCAGCAGCCCCGGGACAGGTTCCTATGGCTACACCTTC. It codes for CASSPGTGSYGYTF.

V and J are TRBV5-4 and TRBJ1-2; 8 bases line up with TRBD1. Looked up from germline, CDR1 is SGHNT and CDR2 is YYREEE (reference sequence). This CDR3 has 16 residues. The V gene end was trimmed by 3 bases and the J gene end by 1 base; junction bases not matched to a gene: 8. The CDR3 here is CASSSGVDRVNYGYTF. The DNA for the CDR3 is TGTGCCAGCAGCTCGGGTGTGGACAGGGTTAACTATGGCTACACCTTC.

This chain connects TRBV30 to TRBJ2-3; TRBD2 aligns across 9 bases. V shed 2 bases, J shed 3 bases, and the junction held 6 bases outside the gene matches. In germline, CDR1 is GTSNPN, CDR2 SVGIG (reference sequence). CDR3 length: 15 residues. The CDR3 DNA is TGTGCCTGGAGTAGGGGCGGGGGGGATACAGATACGCAGTATTTT. Translating gives CAWSRGGGDTDTQYF.

The chain is built from TRBV6-1 and TRBJ1-1, with 8 bases that match TRBD1. The V segment lost 8 bases and the J segment 1 base; nucleotides outside the gene matches: 6. Germline V CDR1 and CDR2: MNHNS, SASEGT. The CDR3 is 14 residues long. The chain's CDR3 is CASFMDRANTEAFF. The CDR3 DNA reads as TGTGCCAGCTTTATGGACAGGGCGAACACTGAAGCTTTCTTT.

The rearrangement links TRBV2 to TRBJ1-5; D not certain. The CDR3 is made up of 13 amino acids. Trimming shortened V by 9 bases and J by 0 bases, and 9 bases separated the two germline ends. Germline V gene sequence: CDR1 SNHLY, CDR2 FYNNEI. The CDR3 nucleotides are TGTGCCAGTTCGCTATATAGCAATCAGCCCCAGCATTTT. Encoded protein: CASSLYSNQPQHF.

This clone was found a few times. This chain connects TRBV6-1 to TRBJ1-5; D is undetermined. CDR1 is MNHNS, CDR2 SASEGT, per germline. V lost 0 bases and J 9 bases, leaving 6 bases between the germline ends. This CDR3 has 12 residues. The CDR3 is CASSEALRPQHF. In DNA, the CDR3 is TGTGCCAGCAGTGAAGCGCTTAGGCCCCAGCATTTT.

The genes are TRBV19 and TRBJ1-1, with 9 bases identical to TRBD1. Trimming at V came to 9 bases and at J to 5 bases, leaving 4 bases not matched to a gene. Germline V gives CDR1 LNHDA, CDR2 SQIVND (reference sequence). This CDR3 region has 12 residues. As DNA, the CDR3 is TGTGCCAGCTCGGGACAGGGTACTGAAGCTTTCTTT. Translated, it gives CASSGQGTEAFF. The whole variable domain, remainder taken from reference TRBV19 and TRBJ1-1, is DGGITQSPKYLFRKEGQNVTLSCEQNLNHDAMYWYRQDPGQGLRLIYYSQIVNDFQKGDIAEGYSVSREKKESFPLTVTSAQKNPTAFYLCASSGQGTEAFFGQGTRLTVV.

The chain joins TRBV19 to TRBJ2-3; 14 nucleotides match TRBD2. Trimming took 10 bases from V and 1 from J; bases not matched to a gene: 4. The germline V gene encodes CDR1 LNHDA and CDR2 SQIVND (reference sequence). The length of the CDR3 is 15 residues. The CDR3 DNA reads TGTGCCACTGAGGGACTAGCGGGAGGCACAGATACGCAGTATTTT. Protein sequence: CATEGLAGGTDTQYF. The entire variable domain, with the rest obtained from reference TRBV19 and TRBJ2-3, is as follows: DGGITQSPKYLFRKEGQNVTLSCEQNLNHDAMYWYRQDPGQGLRLIYYSQIVNDFQKGDIAEGYSVSREKKESFPLTVTSAQKNPTAFYLCATEGLAGGTDTQYFGPGTRLTVL.

V usage is TRBV7-8 and J usage is TRBJ1-1; a possible D gene is TRBD1 (5 bases). V dropped 4 bases and J dropped 4 bases, with 16 bases sitting between them. CDR1 is SGHVS, CDR2 FQNEAQ, per germline. This CDR3 contains 15 residues. The CDR3 DNA sequence: TGTGCCAGCAGCTCCAAAGGCTTAAGGGGCACTGAAGCTTTCTTT. This gives the protein CASSSKGLRGTEAFF.

In regard to this clone: An end of the junction does not agree with germline; a read error may underlie this. The rearrangement uses TRBV7-7 and TRBJ2-7; TRBD1 agrees at 11 bases. The CDR3 covers 16 residues. CDR1 is SSHAT, CDR2 FNYEAQ, per germline (reference sequence). Here the CDR3 DNA reads TGTGCTAGCAGCCCCGGACAGGGGGCAAGTCCCTACGAGCAGTACTTC. Amino acids: CASSPGQGASPYEQYF. The entire variable domain, with the rest obtained from reference TRBV7-7 and TRBJ2-7, is as follows: GAGVSQSPRYKVTKRGQDVTLRCDPISSHATLYWYQQALGQGPEFLTYFNYEAQPDKSGLPSDRFSAERPEGSISTLTIQRTEQRDSAMYRCASSPGQGASPYEQYFGPGTRLTVT.